The 13 T cell receptor beta chains in this list originate from one sample, sequenced in a study of blood T cell repertoires in COVID-19. Libraries were prepared by immunoSEQ multiplex PCR; TCRdb keeps only in-frame clonotypes and omits some of them. The sample records over 300,000 clones, approximately 91% being singletons. The sequenced sample was PBMCs or T cells enriched from blood (not recorded which). These TCRs come from a woman between 40 and 55 years old who had recovered from COVID-19.

The table lists this clone with a count of one. The chain combines TRBV24-1 with TRBJ2-5, with a weak D call TRBD1 (6 bases). The CDR3 spans 15 residues. Germline V gene lookup returns CDR1 KGHDR and CDR2 SFDVKD. V shed 5 bases and J shed 3 bases, with 15 bases lying between them. The CDR3 coding sequence is TGTGCCACCAGTGTACAGGGTAGGGGAAAAGAGACCCAGTACTTC. This gives the protein CATSVQGRGKETQYF.

This clone has just one count. The rearrangement uses TRBV29-1 and TRBJ2-7; tentatively, D is TRBD2 (6 bases). The CDR3 is 13 residues long. In germline, CDR1 is SQVTM, CDR2 ANQGSEA. V lost 4 bases to trimming and J lost 2 bases, with 12 bases between them. The CDR3 sequence is CSVGGVKAYEQYF. In DNA form, the CDR3 reads TGCAGCGTTGGGGGGGTGAAGGCCTACGAGCAGTACTTC.

CDR3 in DNA: TGTGCCAGTGGACTAGCGGGGGGGCGGGTAGGTGAGCAGTTCTTC. This codes for CASGLAGGRVGEQFF. This chain uses TRBV2 with TRBJ2-1; 15 bases fit TRBD2. The CDR3 is made up of 15 amino acids. Trimming removed 9 bases from V and 9 bases from J; junction bases left unmatched: 9. Germline values: CDR1 SNHLY, CDR2 FYNNEI.

This chain links TRBV5-1 with TRBJ2-5, with D perhaps matching TRBD1 (5 bases). This CDR3 is 14 amino acids long. The germline CDR1 and CDR2 sequences are SGHRS and YFSETQ. V dropped 3 bases and J dropped 5 bases, with 14 bases sitting between them. The CDR3 region is CASSSARGPETQYF. The CDR3 coding sequence is TGCGCCAGCAGCTCGGCAAGGGGCCCGGAGACCCAGTACTTC.

In this sample, this clone turned up once. This chain links TRBV7-2 with TRBJ2-3; D is unresolved. CDR1 is SGHTA and CDR2 is FQGNSA in the germline V gene. Trimming left V 1 base short and J 3 bases short, with 8 bases between. The CDR3 runs to 14 residues. CDR3 in DNA: TGTGCCAGCAGCTTAGGGAGAGAGACAGATACGCAGTATTTT. Amino acids: CASSLGRETDTQYF. Complete variable domain (other parts from reference TRBV7-2 and TRBJ2-3): GAGVSQSPSNKVTEKGKDVELRCDPISGHTALYWYRQSLGQGLEFLIYFQGNSAPDKSGLPSDRFSAERTGGSVSTLTIQRTQQEDSAVYLCASSLGRETDTQYFGPGTRLTVL.

To note about this clone: One end of the junction varies from germline; a read error may be responsible. The chain joins TRBV24-1 to TRBJ2-7; no firm D call. Germline V gives CDR1 KGHDR, CDR2 SFDVKD. CDR3 length: 15 amino acids. CDR3 bases: TGTGCCACCAGTGATCCGACAACTGTCTCCAACGAGCAGTACTTC. It yields the protein CATSDPTTVSNEQYF.

This sequence joins TRBV5-4 and TRBJ2-7, with 12 nucleotides matching TRBD1. Germline CDR1 and CDR2: SGHNT and YYREEE (reference sequence). There are 14 residues in the CDR3. With 4 bases clipped from V and 6 bases from J, the junction kept 5 bases outside the gene matches. CDR3 bases: TGTGCCAGCAGCCCCGGGACAGGGGGCAGCGAGCAGTACTTC. This gives the protein CASSPGTGGSEQYF. Combining the CDR3 with reference TRBV5-4 and TRBJ2-7 gives the whole variable domain ETGVTQSPTHLIKTRGQQVTLRCSSQSGHNTVSWYQQALGQGPQFIFQYYREEENGRGNFPPRFSGLQFPNYSSELNVNALELDDSALYLCASSPGTGGSEQYFGPGTRLTVT.

The chain joins TRBV18 to TRBJ1-4, with 8 nucleotides matching TRBD1. This CDR3 is built from 18 residues. The germline V gene has CDR1 KGHSH and CDR2 LQKENI. Trimming removed 3 bases from V and 1 base from J; junction bases left unmatched: 10. The CDR3, as DNA: TGTGCCAGCTCACCTGAGGGACAGGCTATGTTAACTAATGAAAAACTGTTTTTT. Encoded protein: CASSPEGQAMLTNEKLFF.

This chain connects TRBV6-1 to TRBJ1-2; TRBD1 might be the D (5 bases). V lost 4 bases and J 2 bases, leaving 17 bases between the germline ends. This CDR3 region has 16 residues. Per germline, CDR1 MNHNS and CDR2 SASEGT. The CDR3 loop reads CASSAVGGDQNYGYTF. The CDR3 nucleotides are TGTGCCAGCAGTGCCGTGGGAGGGGATCAAAACTATGGCTACACCTTC.

The V call is TRBV3-1 (or the pseudogene TRBV3-2), the J call TRBJ2-1; D not resolved. The germline V gene has CDR1 LGHDT and CDR2 YNNKEL (reference sequence). The CDR3 covers 13 residues. V was shortened by 0 bases and J by 8 bases, with 8 bases between the two germline ends. This CDR3 is CASSQDTIYEQFF. The DNA of the CDR3 is TGTGCCAGCAGCCAAGATACTATCTATGAGCAGTTCTTC.

This chain links TRBV7-6 with TRBJ2-1; tentative D call: TRBD1 (6 bases). The length of the CDR3 is 14 residues. Looked up from germline, CDR1 is SGHVS and CDR2 is FNYEAQ. V gave up 5 bases and J gave up 4 bases, with 12 bases separating them. The CDR3 region has the DNA TGTGCCAGCAGCACCGGACAGAATTACAATGAGCAGTTCTTC. Its translation: CASSTGQNYNEQFF.

The gene calls are TRBV2 and TRBJ2-5, with 9 bases identical to TRBD1. CDR3 length equals 15 residues. Unmatched junction bases numbered 10, after V lost 6 bases and J lost 5 bases. Germline V gene lookup returns CDR1 SNHLY and CDR2 FYNNEI. The CDR3 spells CASRTRTGAGETQYF. As DNA, the CDR3 is TGTGCCAGCAGGACCAGGACAGGGGCGGGGGAGACCCAGTACTTC.

Notes on this clone: Its ends do not fully match the called genes, so a read error is possible. This chain joins TRBV28 and TRBJ1-2; unclear D gene. Germline V CDR1 and CDR2: MDHEN, SYDVKM. The CDR3 loop spans 11 amino acids. The DNA for the CDR3 is TGTGCCAGCAGTGCCCCAAACCGGGAGGTCTTC. Amino acid sequence: CASSAPNREVF.